This TCR beta chain stems from a study of cytomegalovirus exposure and HLA in healthy donors. Points on this clone: What it binds is unknown.

In nominal health when sampled, donors likely had unrecorded immune exposures nonetheless. Researchers ran the PCR with 60 Vbeta and 13 Jbeta primers. TCRdb keeps only in-frame clones here, not all; method: immunoSEQ multiplex PCR. The sample lists under 150,000 clones, 75% to 85% seen once, with around 1.2% in the top ten. Whole-study findings and limits: Across donors, most TCRs were seen rarely, yet some public ones were widespread.

Trimming cost V 4 bases and J 6 bases; bases outside gene matches: 8. CDR3 length: 15 residues. CDR1 is SGHRS and CDR2 is YFSETQ in the germline V gene. This sequence joins TRBV5-1 and TRBJ1-4; 8 positions match TRBD1. Input material: PBMCs. This clonotype originated in a girl aged 2 to 10 in good health and CMV-seronegative. The CDR3 DNA reads as TGCGCCAGCAGCGATGCGACAGGGGAGCATGAAAAACTGTTTTTT. Protein: CASSDATGEHEKLFF. Full variable domain (outside the CDR3, taken from reference TRBV5-1 and TRBJ1-4): KAGVTQTPRYLIKTRGQQVTLSCSPISGHRSVSWYQQTPGQGLQFLFEYFSETQRNKGNFPGRFSGRQFSNSRSEMNVSTLELGDSALYLCASSDATGEHEKLFFGSGTQLSVL.